The entry that follows covers one T cell receptor (beta chain) sequence. The sample comes from a study of shared T cell receptors in the human thymus. The CDR3 sequence is 19 residues long. The V end lost 3 bases, the J end lost 5 bases, and 28 bases lay between the germline ends. Germline values: CDR1 MNHEY, CDR2 SMNVEV (reference sequence). Profiled with immunoSEQ multiplex PCR; TCRdb holds only in-frame clones, not every one. The table has roughly 700,000 clones, around 89% seen once. These data also featured in a second study, about human thymus T cells. That study adds: Apparent bias marked the V and J gene usage of thymic and blood repertoires. A high degree of thymic repertoire overlap among unrelated individuals was reported in related research.

The clonotype originates from a boy under two years old with a congenital heart defect. The V gene is TRBV27, the J gene TRBJ1-1; TRBD1 might be the D (5 bases). Material for sequencing was thymocytes. CDR3 bases: TGTGCCAGCAGTTTTTGTTTCCCGGGCCCCGCTGCAGGGAGGACTGAAGCTTTCTTT. It codes for CASSFCFPGPAAGRTEAFF.